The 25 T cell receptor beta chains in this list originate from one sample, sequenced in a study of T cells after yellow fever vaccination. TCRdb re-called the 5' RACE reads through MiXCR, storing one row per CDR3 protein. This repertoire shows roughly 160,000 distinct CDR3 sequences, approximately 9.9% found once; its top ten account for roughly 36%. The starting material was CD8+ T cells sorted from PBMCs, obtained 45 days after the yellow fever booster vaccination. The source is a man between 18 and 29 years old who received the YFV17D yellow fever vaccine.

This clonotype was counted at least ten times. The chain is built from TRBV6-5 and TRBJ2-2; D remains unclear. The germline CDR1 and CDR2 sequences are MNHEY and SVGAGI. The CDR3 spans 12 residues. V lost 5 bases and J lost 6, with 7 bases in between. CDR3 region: CASSPISGELFF. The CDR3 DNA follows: TGTGCCAGCAGTCCGATTTCCGGGGAGCTGTTTTTT.

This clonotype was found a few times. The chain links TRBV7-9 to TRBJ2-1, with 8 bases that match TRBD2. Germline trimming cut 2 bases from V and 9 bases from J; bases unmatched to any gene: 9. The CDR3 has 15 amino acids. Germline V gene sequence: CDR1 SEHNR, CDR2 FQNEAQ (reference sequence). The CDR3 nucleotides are TGTGCCAGCAGCTTACTAGCGGGTCGAACCGGTGAGCAGTTCTTC. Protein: CASSLLAGRTGEQFF.

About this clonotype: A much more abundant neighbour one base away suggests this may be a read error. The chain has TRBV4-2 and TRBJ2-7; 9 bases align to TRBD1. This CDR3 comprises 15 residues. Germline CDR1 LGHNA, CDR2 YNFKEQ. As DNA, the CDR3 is TGTGACAGCAGACCAGGGACAGGGAGTTTCTACGAGCAGTACTTC. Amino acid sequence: CDSRPGTGSFYEQYF.

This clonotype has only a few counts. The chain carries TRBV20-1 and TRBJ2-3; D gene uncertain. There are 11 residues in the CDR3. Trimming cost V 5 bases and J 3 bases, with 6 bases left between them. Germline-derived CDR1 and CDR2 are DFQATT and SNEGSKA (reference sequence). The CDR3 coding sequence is TGCAGTGCTGGGTCGACAGATACGCAGTATTTT. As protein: CSAGSTDTQYF.

CDR3 residues: CASSQARLAGNPNEQFF. As DNA, the CDR3 is TGCGCCAGCAGCCAAGCGAGACTAGCGGGGAACCCCAATGAGCAGTTCTTC. The gene calls are TRBV4-1 and TRBJ2-1; 11 nucleotides match TRBD2. This CDR3 has 17 amino acids. The V gene end was trimmed by 1 base and the J gene end by 6 bases; junction bases not matched to a gene: 8. Germline-derived CDR1 and CDR2 are MGHRA and YSYEKL.

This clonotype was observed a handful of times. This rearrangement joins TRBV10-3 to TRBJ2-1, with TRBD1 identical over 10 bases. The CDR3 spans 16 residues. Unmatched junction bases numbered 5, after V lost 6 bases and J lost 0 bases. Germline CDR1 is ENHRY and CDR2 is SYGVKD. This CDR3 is CAIRGTGAGSYNEQFF. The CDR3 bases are TGTGCCATCAGGGGGACAGGGGCGGGCTCCTACAATGAGCAGTTCTTC.

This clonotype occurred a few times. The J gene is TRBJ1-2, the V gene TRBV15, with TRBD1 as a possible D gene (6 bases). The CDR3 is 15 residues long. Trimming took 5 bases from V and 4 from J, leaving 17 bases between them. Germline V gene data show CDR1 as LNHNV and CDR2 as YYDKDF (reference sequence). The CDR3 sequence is CATSPTVGGSYGYTF. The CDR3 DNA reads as TGTGCCACCAGCCCTACCGTAGGGGGGTCCTATGGCTACACCTTC.

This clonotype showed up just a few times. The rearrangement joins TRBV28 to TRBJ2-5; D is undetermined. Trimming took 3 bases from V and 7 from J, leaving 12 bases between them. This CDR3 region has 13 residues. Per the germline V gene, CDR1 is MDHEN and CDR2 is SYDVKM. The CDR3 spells CASSFQLFGTQYF. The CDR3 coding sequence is TGTGCCAGCAGTTTTCAACTTTTTGGGACCCAGTACTTC.

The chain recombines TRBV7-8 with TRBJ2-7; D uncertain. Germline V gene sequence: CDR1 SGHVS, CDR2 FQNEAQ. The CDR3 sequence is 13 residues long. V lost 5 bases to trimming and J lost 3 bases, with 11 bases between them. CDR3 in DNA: TGTGCCAGCAGCCTAGGGCATGGCTACGAGCAGTACTTC. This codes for CASSLGHGYEQYF.

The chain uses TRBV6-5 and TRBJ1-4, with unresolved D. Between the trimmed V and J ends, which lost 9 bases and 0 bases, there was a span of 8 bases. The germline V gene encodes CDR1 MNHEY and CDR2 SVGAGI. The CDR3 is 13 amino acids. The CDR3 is CARKQPTNEKLFF. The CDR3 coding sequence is TGTGCCAGGAAGCAGCCAACTAATGAAAAACTGTTTTTT.

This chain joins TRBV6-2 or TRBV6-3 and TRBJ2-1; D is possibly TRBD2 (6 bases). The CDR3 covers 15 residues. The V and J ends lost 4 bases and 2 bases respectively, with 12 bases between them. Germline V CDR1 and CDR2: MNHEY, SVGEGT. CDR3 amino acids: CASSLRAGTYNEQFF. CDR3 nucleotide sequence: TGTGCCAGCAGTTTGAGAGCGGGTACCTACAATGAGCAGTTCTTC.

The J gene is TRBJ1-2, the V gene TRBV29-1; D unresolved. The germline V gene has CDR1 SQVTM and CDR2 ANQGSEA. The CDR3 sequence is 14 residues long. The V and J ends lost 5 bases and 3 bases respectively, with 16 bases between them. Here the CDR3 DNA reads TGCAGCGTTATAGACGGCGCGGGGTACTATGGCTACACCTTC. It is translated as CSVIDGAGYYGYTF.

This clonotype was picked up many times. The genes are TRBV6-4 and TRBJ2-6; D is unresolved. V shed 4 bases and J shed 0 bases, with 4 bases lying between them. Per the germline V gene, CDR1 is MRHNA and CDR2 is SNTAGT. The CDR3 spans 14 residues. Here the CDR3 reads CASSASSGANVLTF. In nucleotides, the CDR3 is TGTGCCAGCAGTGCCAGCTCTGGGGCCAACGTCCTGACTTTC.

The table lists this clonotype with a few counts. The DNA of the CDR3 is TGTGCCAGCAGTTTTTATCTTGGCACAGATACGCAGTATTTT. Amino acids: CASSFYLGTDTQYF. The chain employs TRBV28 and TRBJ2-3; D uncertain. Trimming took 3 bases from V and 1 from J, leaving 8 bases between them. CDR1 MDHEN and CDR2 SYDVKM come from the germline V gene. CDR3 size: 14 residues.

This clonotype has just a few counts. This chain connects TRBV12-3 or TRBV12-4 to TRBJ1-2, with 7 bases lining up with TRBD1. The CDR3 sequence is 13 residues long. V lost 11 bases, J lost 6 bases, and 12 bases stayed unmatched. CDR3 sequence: CAGYTGASNGYTF. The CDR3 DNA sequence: TGTGCCGGATATACAGGGGCATCGAATGGCTACACCTTC.

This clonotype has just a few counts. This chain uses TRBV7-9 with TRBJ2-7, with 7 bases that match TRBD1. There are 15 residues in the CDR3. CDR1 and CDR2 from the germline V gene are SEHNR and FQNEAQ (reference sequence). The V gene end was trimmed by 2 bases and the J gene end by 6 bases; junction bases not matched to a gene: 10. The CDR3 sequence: CASSLSRTGPSEQYV. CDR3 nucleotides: TGTGCCAGCAGCTTATCCAGGACAGGCCCGAGCGAGCAGTACGTC.

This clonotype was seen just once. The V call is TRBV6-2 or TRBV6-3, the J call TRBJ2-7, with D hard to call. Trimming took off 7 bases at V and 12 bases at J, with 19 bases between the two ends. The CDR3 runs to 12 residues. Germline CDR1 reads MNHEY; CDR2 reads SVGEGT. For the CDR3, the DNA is TGTGCCAGCACCACCACCTTTGGGATGGGGTACTTC. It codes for CASTTTFGMGYF.

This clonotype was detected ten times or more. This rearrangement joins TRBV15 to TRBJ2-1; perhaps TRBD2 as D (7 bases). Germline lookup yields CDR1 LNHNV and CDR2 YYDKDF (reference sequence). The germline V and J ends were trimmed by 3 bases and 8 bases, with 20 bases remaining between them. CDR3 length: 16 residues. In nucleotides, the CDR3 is TGTGCCACCAGCAGCTTTACCGGGACGGGGGGCGATGAGCAGTTCTTC. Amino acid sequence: CATSSFTGTGGDEQFF.

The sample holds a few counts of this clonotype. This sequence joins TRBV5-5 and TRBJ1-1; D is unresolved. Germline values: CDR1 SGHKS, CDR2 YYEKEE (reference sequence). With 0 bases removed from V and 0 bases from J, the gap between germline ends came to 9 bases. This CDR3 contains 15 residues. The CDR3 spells CASSLERYMNTEAFF. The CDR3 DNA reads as TGTGCCAGCAGCTTGGAGCGTTACATGAACACTGAAGCTTTCTTT.

The CDR3 reads CASSQLAGLEETQYF. For the CDR3, the DNA is TGTGCCAGCAGCCAACTAGCGGGGTTAGAAGAGACCCAGTACTTC. V gene TRBV7-9 combines with J gene TRBJ2-5, with 10 positions matching TRBD2. With V trimmed by 5 bases and J by 3 bases, 6 bases remained unmatched. The CDR3 consists of 15 residues. Germline V gene lookup returns CDR1 SEHNR and CDR2 FQNEAQ (reference sequence).

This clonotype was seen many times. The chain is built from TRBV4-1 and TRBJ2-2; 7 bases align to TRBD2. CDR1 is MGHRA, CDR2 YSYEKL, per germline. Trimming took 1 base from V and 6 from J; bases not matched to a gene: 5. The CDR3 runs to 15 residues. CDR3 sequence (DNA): TGCGCCAGCAGCCAAGTCGGGGGGAGGGCCGGGGAGCTGTTTTTT. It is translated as CASSQVGGRAGELFF.

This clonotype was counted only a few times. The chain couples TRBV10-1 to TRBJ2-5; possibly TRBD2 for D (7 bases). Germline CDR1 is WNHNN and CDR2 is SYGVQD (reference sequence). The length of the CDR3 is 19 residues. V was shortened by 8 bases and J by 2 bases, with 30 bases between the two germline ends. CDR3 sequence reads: CASPALGGASIIVQETQYF. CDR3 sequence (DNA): TGCGCCAGCCCAGCATTGGGGGGGGCTTCGATAATCGTTCAAGAGACCCAGTACTTC.

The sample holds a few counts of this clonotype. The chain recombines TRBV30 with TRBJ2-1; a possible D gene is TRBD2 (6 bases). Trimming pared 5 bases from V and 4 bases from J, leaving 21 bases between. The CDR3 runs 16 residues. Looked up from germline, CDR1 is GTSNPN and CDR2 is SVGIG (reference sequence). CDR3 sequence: CAWAIGVADLYNEQFF. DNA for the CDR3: TGTGCCTGGGCGATCGGAGTAGCGGACCTGTACAATGAGCAGTTCTTC.

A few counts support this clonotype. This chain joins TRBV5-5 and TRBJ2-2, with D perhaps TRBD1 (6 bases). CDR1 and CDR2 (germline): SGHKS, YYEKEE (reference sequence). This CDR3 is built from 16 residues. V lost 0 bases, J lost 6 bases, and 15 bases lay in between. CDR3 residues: CASSLGGQPLAGELFF. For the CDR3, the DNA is TGTGCCAGCAGCTTGGGAGGACAGCCCCTGGCCGGGGAGCTGTTTTTT.

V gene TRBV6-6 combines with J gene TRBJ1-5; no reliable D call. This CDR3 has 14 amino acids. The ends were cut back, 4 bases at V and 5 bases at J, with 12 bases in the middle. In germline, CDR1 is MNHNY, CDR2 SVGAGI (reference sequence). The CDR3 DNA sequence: TGTGCCAGCAGTTCGAGGGTTGGTCATCAGCCCCAGCATTTT. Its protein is CASSSRVGHQPQHF.